The source of this T cell receptor (beta chain) is a study of T cell clonotyping in hematopoietic cell transplantation. This CDR3 is 13 amino acids long. Germline V gene sequence: CDR1 SGHRS, CDR2 YFSETQ. V was pared by 0 bases and J by 9 bases, with 5 bases of the junction left unmatched. General observations from the study: At the given depth, recipient repertoires were over 95% de novo clonotypes. Broader posttransplant TCR repertoire diversity was predicted by graft donor and pretransplant recipient Inverse Simpson Index values. Recipient TCR diversity dropped after transplant; expanded clonotypes rose from day 30 to 180.

The method was immunoSEQ multiplex PCR; TCRdb's version includes in-frame clones alone and lacks a portion of them. The table lists 30,000 to 45,000 clones, about 87% of them singletons. Comments on this clone: Its antigen is not identified.

The gene calls are TRBV5-1 and TRBJ1-1; 7 bases are shared with TRBD1. The material sequenced was peripheral blood mononuclear cells. The source is a woman aged 40 to 55 in good health. Some clones in this sample may be carry-over from other donors' samples. The CDR3 region has the DNA TGCGCCAGCAGCTTGGCCGGGACAGCCAAAGCTTTCTTT. As protein: CASSLAGTAKAFF.